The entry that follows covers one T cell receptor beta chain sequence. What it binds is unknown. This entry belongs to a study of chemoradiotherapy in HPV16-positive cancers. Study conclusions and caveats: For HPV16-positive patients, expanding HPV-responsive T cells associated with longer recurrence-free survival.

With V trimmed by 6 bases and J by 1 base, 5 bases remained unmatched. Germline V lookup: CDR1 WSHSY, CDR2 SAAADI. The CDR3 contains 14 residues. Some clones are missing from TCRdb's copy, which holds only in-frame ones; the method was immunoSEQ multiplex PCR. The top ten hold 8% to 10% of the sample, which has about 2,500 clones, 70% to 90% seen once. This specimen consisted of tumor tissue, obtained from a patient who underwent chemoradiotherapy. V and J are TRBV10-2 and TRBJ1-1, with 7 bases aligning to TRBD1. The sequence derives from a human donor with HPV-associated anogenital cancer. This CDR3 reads CASRYDRANTEAFF. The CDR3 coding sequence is TGCGCCAGCAGATATGACAGGGCGAACACTGAAGCTTTCTTT.